The entry that follows covers one T cell receptor (beta chain) sequence. The junction departs from germline at one end; a sequencing error may be responsible. The authors ran a second PCR of about 6 to 11 cycles using a sample-barcoded 5' primer and a J-beta primer mix. TCRdb reanalysed the 5' RACE reads using MiXCR and keeps one entry per CDR3 protein. The table records fewer than 1,200,000 distinct CDR3 sequences, approximately 25% of them present only once. The record originates from a study of blood T cells in healthy people across ages. Germline V gene data show CDR1 as LGHDT and CDR2 as YNNKEL (reference sequence). CDR3 length equals 12 residues. For every donor, a draw yielded about 10 milliliters of peripheral blood. The data also belong to a second study, concerning T cells of mothers and their children. That source adds: Relative to unrelated pairs, biologically related mother-child dyads exhibited marginally greater, non-significant overlap.

The specimen sequenced was blood. The source of this sequence is a girl aged 2-15 years in good health. The V call is TRBV3-1, the J call TRBJ2-1; D is undetermined. DNA of the CDR3: TGTGCCAGCAGCCCCCTTTACAATGAGCAGCTCTTC. This translates into CASSPLYNEQLF.